This T cell receptor (beta chain) appears in the sequencing data of a study of spatial heterogeneity in lung cancer. Study outcomes and limitations: Ubiquitous expanded tumor TCRs were observed in blood more at resection than follow-up.

The table lists this clonotype with many counts. Its specificity is not known. CDR1 is SGHTA, CDR2 FQGNSA, per germline. V gave up 5 bases and J gave up 0 bases; unmatched junction bases: 6. This CDR3 has 16 residues. Stated time point: blood at routine non-recurrence follow-up after resection. Material for sequencing was whole RNA from tumor, nontumor lung or frozen PBMC, left unsorted. Every cDNA TCR molecule received its own unique molecular identifier. TCRdb redid the calling of the 5' RACE reads with MiXCR, one entry per CDR3 protein. The sample contains more than 25,000 distinct CDR3 sequences, approximately 5.1% of which appear only once.

The sample in question was PBMCs, obtained at follow-up. This clonotype was sampled from a female donor with early-stage non-small cell lung cancer. This rearrangement joins TRBV7-2 to TRBJ2-2; 7 positions match TRBD1. CDR3 sequence (DNA): TGTGCCAGCAGCCCGGCAGGGGGAACGAACACCGGGGAGCTGTTTTTT. Translated: CASSPAGGTNTGELFF.